The 30 T cell receptor beta chains in this list originate from one sample, sequenced in a study of blood T cell repertoires in COVID-19. The method was immunoSEQ multiplex PCR; TCRdb's version includes in-frame clones alone and lacks a portion of them. The table shows some 260,000 clones, with 88% occurring only once. Sequenced material: peripheral blood. The receptors shown here come from a woman between 65 and 79 years old with COVID-19, enrolled during active disease.

J is TRBJ2-5 and V is TRBV5-6, with D possibly TRBD2 on 5 matching bases. V dropped 5 bases and J dropped 4 bases, with 21 bases sitting between them. The V gene's germline CDR1 is SGHDT and CDR2 YYEEEE. This CDR3 comprises 16 residues. CDR3 sequence reads: CASRGFVLSAGETQYF. For the CDR3, the DNA is TGTGCCAGCAGAGGGTTTGTCTTGTCCGCGGGAGAGACCCAGTACTTC.

V is TRBV6-5 and J is TRBJ2-7; a weak D match, TRBD1 (5 bases). The V end was cut by 5 bases, the J end by 3 bases, with 14 bases between. The CDR3 covers 14 residues. Germline values: CDR1 MNHEY, CDR2 SVGAGI. The CDR3 loop reads CASSPQGEIYEQYF. The CDR3 region has the DNA TGTGCCAGCAGTCCGCAGGGCGAGATCTACGAGCAGTACTTC.

The chain recombines TRBV28 with TRBJ1-4; D gene uncertain. In germline, CDR1 is MDHEN, CDR2 SYDVKM. Deletions cut 6 bases from V and 8 bases from J, with 13 bases between. The CDR3 sequence is 13 residues long. CDR3: CASSLDMGEKLFF. Here the CDR3 DNA reads TGTGCCAGCAGCCTTGATATGGGCGAAAAACTGTTTTTT.

The rearrangement uses TRBV30 and TRBJ2-2; D may be TRBD1 (6 bases). Deletions cut 0 bases from V and 2 bases from J, with 16 bases between. Germline values: CDR1 GTSNPN, CDR2 SVGIG (reference sequence). The CDR3 contains 17 residues. The CDR3 coding sequence is TGTGCCTGGAGTGTAACCTCACAGGGCGGTAACACCGGGGAGCTGTTTTTT. Translated, it gives CAWSVTSQGGNTGELFF.

This clone was observed a single time. This chain links TRBV5-1 with TRBJ2-7, with 12 bases that match TRBD2. V lost 0 bases to trimming and J lost 2 bases; unmatched junction nucleotides: 6. The CDR3 is 17 amino acids. Per the germline V gene, CDR1 is SGHRS and CDR2 is YFSETQ. In nucleotides, the CDR3 is TGCGCCAGCAGCTTGGCTAGCGGGAGGGTTCTAACCTACGAGCAGTACTTC. This gives the protein CASSLASGRVLTYEQYF.

The J gene is TRBJ2-1, the V gene TRBV24-1; no definite D call. This CDR3 has 12 amino acids. CDR1 and CDR2 (germline): KGHDR, SFDVKD. Deletions cut 1 base from V and 7 bases from J, with 4 bases between. CDR3 sequence: CATSDFTNEQFF. The CDR3, as DNA: TGTGCCACCAGTGATTTCACTAATGAGCAGTTCTTC.

The chain links TRBV6-5 to TRBJ2-7, with 10 nucleotides matching TRBD2. The CDR3 spans 14 residues. CDR1 is MNHEY, CDR2 SVGAGI, per germline. The V segment lost 5 bases and the J segment 8 bases; nucleotides outside the gene matches: 9. The CDR3: CASSTGPSGSKQYF. The CDR3 DNA reads as TGTGCCAGCAGTACAGGGCCTAGCGGGAGTAAGCAGTACTTC.

The CDR3 nucleotides read TGTGCCACCAGTGATTCCGGGACTAGAGGTGGCGATGAGCAGTTCTTC. It specifies CATSDSGTRGGDEQFF. The chain combines TRBV24-1 with TRBJ2-1; TRBD2 matches 8 bases. The germline V gene has CDR1 KGHDR and CDR2 SFDVKD. With V trimmed by 2 bases and J by 8 bases, 10 bases remained unmatched. The CDR3 has 16 residues.

The chain has TRBV25-1 and TRBJ2-1; D gene unclear. With 7 bases removed from V and 6 bases from J, the gap between germline ends came to 19 bases. Germline V gene lookup returns CDR1 MGHDK and CDR2 SYGVNS. CDR3 length equals 15 residues. CDR3 loop: CASTSTVLPSNEQFF. The CDR3 nucleotides read TGTGCCAGCACGTCAACTGTACTTCCAAGCAATGAGCAGTTCTTC. The full variable domain, rest sourced from reference TRBV25-1 and TRBJ2-1, is EADIYQTPRYLVIGTGKKITLECSQTMGHDKMYWYQQDPGMELHLIHYSYGVNSTEKGDLSSESTVSRIRTEHFPLTLESARPSHTSQYLCASTSTVLPSNEQFFGPGTRLTVL.

This chain joins TRBV11-1 and TRBJ2-1; the D gene is possibly TRBD2 (7 bases). The germline V gene has CDR1 SGHAT and CDR2 FQDESV (reference sequence). This CDR3 has 16 amino acids. V gave up 5 bases and J gave up 7 bases, with 21 bases separating them. CDR3: CASSAEGGRIVNEQFF. The CDR3 nucleotides read TGTGCCAGCAGCGCCGAGGGGGGGCGAATTGTAAATGAGCAGTTCTTC.

J is TRBJ1-2 and V is TRBV10-3, with a weak D call TRBD1 (5 bases). CDR3 length: 17 amino acids. V was trimmed by 0 bases and J by 5 bases, leaving 19 bases between them. Germline V lookup: CDR1 ENHRY, CDR2 SYGVKD. The CDR3 nucleotides are TGTGCCATCAGTGAGTCGGGGAACCCAACAGGTACTTATGGCTACACCTTC. Its translation is CAISESGNPTGTYGYTF.

This clone was picked up a small number of times. V is TRBV4-1 and J is TRBJ1-2, with D uncertain. Trimming took off 0 bases at V and 5 bases at J, with 10 bases between the two ends. The germline CDR1 and CDR2 sequences are MGHRA and YSYEKL. CDR3 size: 14 residues. The CDR3 sequence: CASSQDEGRYGYTF. CDR3 nucleotide sequence: TGCGCCAGCAGCCAAGATGAGGGAAGATATGGCTACACCTTC.

In this sample, this clone turned up once. The rearrangement uses TRBV27 and TRBJ2-3; 8 bases align to TRBD1. Germline V gene sequence: CDR1 MNHEY, CDR2 SMNVEV (reference sequence). V dropped 7 bases and J dropped 11; count of bases not matched to a gene: 11. The CDR3 is 13 amino acids. CDR3 coding DNA: TGTGCCAGCATCTCCAGGGGGCAGGTAATGCAGTATTTT. The encoded protein is CASISRGQVMQYF.

The chain employs TRBV5-4 and TRBJ1-2, with a tentative D call TRBD1 (6 bases). The CDR3 has 15 amino acids. Trimming removed 4 bases from V and 5 bases from J, with 18 bases in between. Germline lookup yields CDR1 SGHNT and CDR2 YYREEE (reference sequence). The chain's CDR3 is CASSHRVVLRYGYTF. In DNA form, the CDR3 reads TGTGCCAGCAGCCACAGGGTCGTGCTTCGATATGGCTACACCTTC.

The rearrangement joins TRBV27 to TRBJ1-6; D not resolved. In germline, CDR1 is MNHEY, CDR2 SMNVEV (reference sequence). This CDR3 has 14 amino acids. Trimming stripped 3 bases from V and 6 bases from J, with 9 bases between. The CDR3 protein is CASSLAPSNSPLHF. CDR3 DNA: TGTGCCAGCAGTTTGGCACCTTCTAATTCACCCCTCCACTTT.

J is TRBJ2-3 and V is TRBV6-2 or TRBV6-3, with 8 bases lining up with TRBD2. The CDR3 is 18 residues long. The V segment lost 4 bases and the J segment 3 bases; nucleotides outside the gene matches: 15. Germline V gene sequence: CDR1 MNHEY, CDR2 SVGEGT. In nucleotides, the CDR3 is TGTGCCAGCAGTTCCCTCAGACTAGCGCCTCAACGGACAGATACGCAGTATTTT. It encodes CASSSLRLAPQRTDTQYF.

The chain carries TRBV7-8 and TRBJ2-7; 9 bases fit TRBD2. The CDR3 is 14 residues long. The V and J ends lost 3 bases and 1 base, in that order; junction bases with no gene match: 1. Germline assignment: CDR1 SGHVS and CDR2 FQNEAQ. The CDR3 DNA sequence: TGTGCCAGCAGCTTGAGCGGGAGGTCCTACGAGCAGTACTTC. Protein sequence: CASSLSGRSYEQYF.

The chain joins TRBV10-3 to TRBJ2-2; TRBD2 aligns across 7 bases. J lost 5 bases, V lost 6 bases, and 3 bases had no gene match. This CDR3 is 13 amino acids long. Germline V lookup: CDR1 ENHRY, CDR2 SYGVKD. CDR3 region: CAIRQGGTGELFF. CDR3 in DNA: TGTGCCATCAGGCAGGGAGGGACCGGGGAGCTGTTTTTT.

This clone was picked up a small number of times. V and J are TRBV29-1 and TRBJ2-5; D is uncertain. Germline assignment: CDR1 SQVTM and CDR2 ANQGSEA. Trimming stripped 7 bases from V and 4 bases from J, with 4 bases between. There are 9 residues in the CDR3. CDR3 DNA sequence: TGCAGCGGCGTAGAGACCCAGTACTTC. Amino acids: CSGVETQYF.

The chain is built from TRBV9 and TRBJ2-7; no definite D call. Germline V gene sequence: CDR1 SGDLS, CDR2 YYNGEE. CDR3 length: 15 residues. V shed 0 bases and J shed 2 bases, with 12 bases lying between them. The CDR3 DNA reads as TGTGCCAGCAGCGTAGACAGCTCACCTACCTACGAGCAGTACTTC. It specifies CASSVDSSPTYEQYF.

The sample holds one count of this clone. The chain is built from TRBV18 and TRBJ2-4, with TRBD1 matching 9 bases. Germline-derived CDR1 and CDR2 are KGHSH and LQKENI. The junction had 4 bases not matched to a gene; V was cut back by 2 bases and J by 8 bases. The CDR3 runs 14 residues. CDR3 coding DNA: TGTGCCAGCTCACCATTGACAGGGGGGGACATTCAGTACTTC. Its translation is CASSPLTGGDIQYF.

The CDR3 sequence: CATSRDFGGGTDTQYF. The CDR3 DNA is TGTGCCACCAGCAGAGATTTCGGGGGAGGCACAGATACGCAGTATTTT. The gene calls are TRBV15 and TRBJ2-3; D is possibly TRBD2 (6 bases). There are 16 residues in the CDR3. Looked up from germline, CDR1 is LNHNV and CDR2 is YYDKDF (reference sequence). V lost 0 bases to trimming and J lost 1 base, with 11 bases between them. The variable domain in full, with the rest retrieved from reference TRBV15 and TRBJ2-3, is DAMVIQNPRYQVTQFGKPVTLSCSQTLNHNVMYWYQQKSSQAPKLLFHYYDKDFNNEADTPDNFQSRRPNTSFCFLDIRSPGLGDTAMYLCATSRDFGGGTDTQYFGPGTRLTVL.

The chain uses TRBV11-1 and TRBJ2-7; D remains unclear. The CDR3 covers 13 residues. Germline CDR1 is SGHAT and CDR2 is FQDESV (reference sequence). Trimming took 5 bases from V and 6 from J, leaving 14 bases between them. CDR3 amino acids: CASSQRQAGEQYF. CDR3 in DNA: TGTGCCAGCAGCCAACGTCAAGCCGGCGAGCAGTACTTC.

This clone appeared a single time. This rearrangement joins TRBV18 to TRBJ1-5; D gene uncertain. CDR3 length: 15 amino acids. V lost 0 bases and J 6 bases, leaving 12 bases between the germline ends. Per the germline V gene, CDR1 is KGHSH and CDR2 is LQKENI. In DNA, the CDR3 is TGTGCCAGCTCACCACCAGAGAGGGTGCGTCAGCCCCAGCATTTT. This sequence encodes CASSPPERVRQPQHF.

This clone was picked up one time. This sequence joins TRBV5-1 and TRBJ1-3; D ambiguous. Looked up from germline, CDR1 is SGHRS and CDR2 is YFSETQ. This CDR3 has 15 residues. Trimming shortened V by 4 bases and J by 0 bases, and 11 bases separated the two germline ends. DNA of the CDR3: TGCGCCAGCAGCCTGCCCCGGGTCTCTGGAAACACCATATATTTT. Translated: CASSLPRVSGNTIYF.

V and J are TRBV11-1 and TRBJ2-7, with D possibly TRBD2 on 6 matching bases. The CDR3 extends over 15 amino acids. V lost 3 bases and J lost 4, with 16 bases in between. Germline lookup yields CDR1 SGHAT and CDR2 FQDESV (reference sequence). The CDR3 bases are TGTGCCAGCAGCTTGCTGTGGAGGGCCGGGTACGAGCAGTACTTC. It encodes CASSLLWRAGYEQYF.

The rearrangement uses TRBV9 and TRBJ2-1; 7 bases line up with TRBD2. V lost 4 bases and J lost 14; bases outside the gene matches: 21. This CDR3 region has 16 residues. Germline CDR1 SGDLS, CDR2 YYNGEE. For the CDR3, the DNA is TGTGCCAGCAGCCCCCGTCCCAGCGGGACCTCTTCGGGAAAGTTCTTC. Its translation: CASSPRPSGTSSGKFF.

This chain links TRBV20-1 with TRBJ1-2, with D possibly being TRBD1 (5 bases). Germline V gives CDR1 DFQATT, CDR2 SNEGSKA (reference sequence). The CDR3 has 12 residues. V gave up 6 bases and J gave up 3 bases, with 11 bases separating them. CDR3 coding DNA: TGCAGTGCGAGTAGGGGTGACTATGGCTACACCTTC. Residues: CSASRGDYGYTF.

The chain recombines TRBV20-1 with TRBJ2-7; TRBD2 aligns across 15 bases. This CDR3 is built from 18 residues. V lost 3 bases and J lost 0; bases outside the gene matches: 9. Germline V gene sequence: CDR1 DFQATT, CDR2 SNEGSKA (reference sequence). The CDR3 protein is CSASDPGLAGGDSYEQYF. The CDR3 DNA sequence: TGCAGTGCTAGTGATCCGGGACTAGCGGGAGGCGACTCCTACGAGCAGTACTTC.

The chain employs TRBV28 and TRBJ1-3, with a tentative D call TRBD1 (5 bases). Trimming cost V 5 bases and J 2 bases, with 13 bases left between them. In germline, CDR1 is MDHEN, CDR2 SYDVKM. The CDR3 sequence is 15 residues long. This CDR3 is CASSPQGSTGNTIYF. In nucleotides, the CDR3 is TGTGCCAGCAGTCCTCAGGGCTCAACTGGAAACACCATATATTTT.